Here is one T cell receptor (beta chain) with its context. These data are taken from a study of blood T cell repertoires in COVID-19. Whole-study context: Donors in the United States, Italy and Spain gave samples during acute or convalescent COVID-19.

Recovered status applied to Cohort 3 donors who had two consecutive negative PCRs. It also applied to those with clearance or with symptom resolution. TCRdb's table, derived via immunoSEQ multiplex PCR, lists solely in-frame clones and lacks some. The table has some 300,000 clones, over 75% seen once. Unmatched junction bases numbered 5, after V lost 6 bases and J lost 6 bases. The CDR3 runs to 14 residues. Germline CDR1 LNHDA, CDR2 SQIVND (reference sequence). The sequenced material came from PBMCs or T cells enriched from blood (not recorded which). This sequence joins TRBV19 and TRBJ2-1; 10 bases align to TRBD2. This clonotype originated in a woman younger than 45 who had recovered from COVID-19. CDR3 in amino acids: CASRGTSDFNEQFF. The CDR3 DNA is TGTGCCAGTAGGGGGACTAGCGATTTCAATGAGCAGTTCTTC. Combining the CDR3 with reference TRBV19 and TRBJ2-1 gives the whole variable domain DGGITQSPKYLFRKEGQNVTLSCEQNLNHDAMYWYRQDPGQGLRLIYYSQIVNDFQKGDIAEGYSVSREKKESFPLTVTSAQKNPTAFYLCASRGTSDFNEQFFGPGTRLTVL.